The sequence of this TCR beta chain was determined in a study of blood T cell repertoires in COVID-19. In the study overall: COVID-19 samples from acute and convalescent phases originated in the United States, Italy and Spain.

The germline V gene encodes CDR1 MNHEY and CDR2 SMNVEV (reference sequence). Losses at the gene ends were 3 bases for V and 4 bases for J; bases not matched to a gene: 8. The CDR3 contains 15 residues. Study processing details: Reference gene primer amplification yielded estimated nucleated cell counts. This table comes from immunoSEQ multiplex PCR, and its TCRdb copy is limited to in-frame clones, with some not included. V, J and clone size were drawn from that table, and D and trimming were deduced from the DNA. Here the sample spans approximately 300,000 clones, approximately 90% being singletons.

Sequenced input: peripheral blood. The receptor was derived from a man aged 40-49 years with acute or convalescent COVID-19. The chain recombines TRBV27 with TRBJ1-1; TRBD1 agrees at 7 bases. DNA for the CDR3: TGTGCCAGCAGTTTCGGGCGGCAGGGGGGCACTGAAGCTTTCTTT. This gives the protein CASSFGRQGGTEAFF.